This T cell receptor (beta chain) was captured by sequencing in a study of blood T cells in healthy people across ages. The V segment lost 5 bases and the J segment 7 bases; nucleotides outside the gene matches: 14. The V gene's germline CDR1 is SGHVS and CDR2 FQNEAQ. CDR3 size: 16 residues. Primed by a sample-barcoded 5' primer and a J-beta primer mix, a second PCR proceeded for about 6 to 11 cycles. Every single cDNA molecule received a tag from a template-switch adaptor with 12 random nucleotides. Each single sample gave us at least 2.5 million CDR3-containing paired-end reads. TCRdb reprocessed the 5' RACE reads with MiXCR, giving one entry per CDR3 protein. The sample has some 690,000 distinct CDR3 sequences, 20% to 25% seen once; the top ten hold about 20%.

The chain employs TRBV7-8 and TRBJ1-5, with 7 bases that match TRBD1. The specimen was blood. The receptor comes from an older man in good health. This chain's CDR3 is CASSQVSGTDDQPQHF. CDR3 DNA: TGTGCCAGCAGCCAGGTTTCCGGGACAGATGACCAGCCCCAGCATTTT.